This TCR beta chain was retrieved from a study of OX40 agonist ivuxolimab in advanced cancers. Germline-derived CDR1 and CDR2 are SGHRS and YFSETQ. Trimming removed 5 bases at V and 3 bases at J, with 15 bases between. This CDR3 spans 14 amino acids. Clones were sequenced by immunoSEQ multiplex PCR, and TCRdb holds only the in-frame ones, with some missing. Altogether tens of thousands of clones are present, 70% to 90% being singletons, with the ten largest covering 0.4% to 0.55%. The source was CD4+ or CD8+ T cells sorted from blood, collected in a trial of the OX40 agonist ivuxolimab. The clonotype originates from an adult with an advanced solid tumor such as melanoma, head and neck, liver or kidney cancer. V and J are TRBV5-1 and TRBJ2-7; D gene uncertain. CDR3 bases: TGCGCCAGCAGTAGGTCCGACCCCTTCTACGAGCAGTACTTC. Amino acids: CASSRSDPFYEQYF.